This T cell receptor (beta chain) was identified during a study of cytomegalovirus exposure and HLA in healthy donors. Study-level points and caveats: Sequencing artifact likely explains a cluster of highly shared sequence variants.

V dropped 4 bases and J dropped 3 bases, with 10 bases sitting between them. Germline CDR1 is SGHRS and CDR2 is YFSETQ. The CDR3 extends over 14 amino acids. On this clone itself: Its antigen remains unidentified.

Amplification used 60 Vbeta primers and 13 Jbeta primers. Generated by immunoSEQ multiplex PCR, the TCRdb table keeps only in-frame clones and is missing some. The data hold about 160,000 clones, with around 88% observed a single time. The rearrangement links TRBV5-1 to TRBJ2-2; maybe TRBD1 (6 bases). This TCR derives from a woman aged 25 to 39 in good health and CMV-seronegative. Sequenced material: PBMCs. The chain's CDR3 is CASSTWTDTGELFF. CDR3 bases: TGCGCCAGCAGCACTTGGACAGACACCGGGGAGCTGTTTTTT.